The subject of this entry is one TCR beta chain. Original handling: Reference gene primer amplification gave estimated nucleated cell counts. Generated by immunoSEQ multiplex PCR, the TCRdb table keeps only in-frame clones and is missing some. The DNA was the basis for D and trimming; V, J and clone size are from that table. The data contain about 200,000 clones, nearly 90% of them singletons. This sample is part of a study of blood T cell repertoires in COVID-19. For the study at large: From T cells, B-cell-depleted T cells, or PBMCs came the material, which was cDNA or gDNA.

The ends were cut back, 6 bases at V and 5 bases at J, with 10 bases in the middle. The CDR3 covers 12 residues. Seattle-derived patients entered the study during active infection and were followed longitudinally. The TCR comes from a man aged 50-59 years with COVID-19, enrolled during active disease. The chain links TRBV12-3 or TRBV12-4 to TRBJ2-5; D remains unclear. The sample was peripheral blood. The CDR3 loop reads CASSPLSETQYF. CDR3 sequence (DNA): TGTGCCAGCAGCCCCCTGAGCGAGACCCAGTACTTC.